This T cell receptor (beta chain) was retrieved from a study of OX40 agonist ivuxolimab in advanced cancers. Study in general: In this cohort, patients received ivuxolimab, an agonistic anti-OX40 (CD134) antibody. The patients received ivuxolimab by intravenous route every 2 weeks at 0.01 to 10 mg/kg. Dose-escalation patients had hepatocellular carcinoma, melanoma, renal cell or head and neck cancer.

Method: immunoSEQ multiplex PCR; TCRdb's copy keeps in-frame clones and lacks some. The table lists more than 65,000 clones, approximately 90% of them singletons. There are 11 residues in the CDR3. Germline-derived CDR1 and CDR2 are SNHLY and FYNNEI. The ends were cut back, 5 bases at V and 3 bases at J, with 3 bases in the middle. It was autoimmune disease history or systemic immunosuppression that excluded patients. This TCR was sampled from an adult with an advanced solid tumor such as melanoma, head and neck, liver or kidney cancer. Here the sequenced sample was CD4+ or CD8+ T cells sorted from blood, taken in a trial of the OX40 agonist ivuxolimab. The chain combines TRBV2 with TRBJ2-3; D unclear. The CDR3 DNA reads as TGTGCCAGCAGTCCTACAGATACGCAGTATTTT. This translates into CASSPTDTQYF.